These T cell receptor beta chains were read from a single sample in a study of blood T cells in healthy people across ages. MiXCR was run by TCRdb on the 5' RACE reads, yielding one entry per CDR3 protein. The sample consists of fewer than 750,000 distinct CDR3 sequences, around 52% of them appearing once. The material sequenced was blood. The receptors come from an elderly woman in good health. Each CDR3 is given with its conserved first and last residue. A D gene is named only where the DNA matches it firmly. Part of the rows lack a size; the others show once, few, many or a class for expanded clones.

size: NA; V: TRBV2; J: TRBJ2-1; D: NA; CDR3: CASIGVGVREFF; DNA: TGTGCCAGCATCGGGGTGGGGGTCCGTGAGTTCTTC
size: NA; V: TRBV7-2; J: TRBJ1-2; D: NA; CDR3: CASSPRTDYGYTF; DNA: TGTGCCAGCAGCCCACGGACTGATTATGGCTACACCTTC
size: many; V: TRBV28; J: TRBJ2-7; D: NA; CDR3: CASSLAHVAYEQYF; DNA: TGTGCCAGCAGTTTGGCCCACGTAGCCTACGAGCAGTACTTC
size: many; V: TRBV6-1; J: TRBJ1-2; D: NA; CDR3: CASSERSPPTNYGYTF; DNA: TGTGCCAGCAGTGAAAGGTCCCCTCCAACGAACTATGGCTACACCTTC
size: NA; V: TRBV20-1; J: TRBJ2-5; D: NA; CDR3: CSARALGSSGETQYF; DNA: TGCAGTGCTAGAGCCCTTGGGTCCAGCGGAGAGACCCAGTACTTC
size: few; V: TRBV7-7; J: TRBJ2-1; D: TRBD1; CDR3: CASSWGGQGNEQFF; DNA: TGTGCCAGCAGCTGGGGCGGACAGGGCAATGAGCAGTTCTTC
size: NA; V: TRBV12-3/TRBV12-4; J: TRBJ2-7; D: NA; CDR3: CASSPRAYEQYF; DNA: TGTGCCAGCAGTCCCCGAGCGTACGAGCAGTACTTC
size: many; V: TRBV2; J: TRBJ2-1; D: TRBD2; CDR3: CASSGTSGHNEQFF; DNA: TGTGCCAGCAGTGGGACTAGCGGCCACAATGAGCAGTTCTTC
size: NA; V: TRBV10-3; J: TRBJ2-1; D: TRBD2; CDR3: CAISESIFAAGGHVEQFF; DNA: TGTGCCATCAGTGAGTCGATTTTTGCCGCGGGGGGGCATGTTGAGCAGTTCTTC
size: NA; V: TRBV20-1; J: TRBJ1-2; D: NA; CDR3: CSARDTTDTNYGYTF; DNA: TGCAGTGCTAGAGACACGACAGATACTAACTATGGCTACACCTTC
size: NA; V: TRBV2; J: TRBJ2-1; D: NA; CDR3: CASTDSGEQFF; DNA: TGTGCCAGCACGGATTCGGGTGAGCAGTTCTTC
size: few; V: TRBV5-1; J: TRBJ1-4; D: NA; CDR3: CASSLDRPNEKLFF; DNA: TGCGCCAGCAGCTTGGACAGACCAAATGAAAAACTGTTTTTT
size: NA; V: TRBV6-1; J: TRBJ2-3; D: TRBD2; CDR3: CASSRGGGGGFTDTQYF; DNA: TGTGCCAGCAGTCGCGGAGGTGGCGGGGGTTTCACAGATACGCAGTATTTT
size: many; V: TRBV9; J: TRBJ2-7; D: NA; CDR3: CASSTDHEQYF; DNA: TGTGCCAGCAGCACCGACCACGAGCAGTACTTC
size: NA; V: TRBV2; J: TRBJ2-7; D: NA; CDR3: CASCRNYYEQYF; DNA: TGTGCCAGCTGCAGAAATTATTACGAGCAGTACTTC
size: NA; V: TRBV20-1; J: TRBJ2-1; D: NA; CDR3: CSASTGLRLNEQFF; DNA: TGCAGTGCTTCAACAGGACTCCGACTAAATGAGCAGTTCTTC
size: NA; V: TRBV20-1; J: TRBJ2-3; D: TRBD2; CDR3: CSARAGLAGEGHFVDTQYF; DNA: TGCAGTGCTAGAGCCGGACTAGCGGGAGAGGGCCATTTTGTAGATACGCAGTATTTT
size: NA; V: TRBV4-1; J: TRBJ2-2; D: NA; CDR3: CASSPQRRPTGELFF; DNA: TGCGCCAGCAGCCCCCAGCGGCGCCCCACCGGGGAGCTGTTTTTT
size: NA; V: TRBV10-3; J: TRBJ2-7; D: TRBD1; CDR3: CAISESLLARTGPYEQYF; DNA: TGTGCCATCAGTGAGTCCCTCTTAGCGCGGACAGGACCCTACGAGCAGTACTTC
size: once; V: TRBV4-2; J: TRBJ2-7; D: NA; CDR3: CASSQIAEMYEQYF; DNA: TGTGCCAGCAGCCAGATAGCGGAGATGTACGAGCAGTACTTC
size: few; V: TRBV7-6; J: TRBJ2-3; D: TRBD2; CDR3: CACSLVTSGGATDTQYF; DNA: TGTGCCTGCAGCTTGGTGACTAGCGGGGGGGCCACAGATACGCAGTATTTT
size: once; V: TRBV3-1; J: TRBJ1-1; D: NA; CDR3: CASSQKADQHSEAFF; DNA: TGTGCCAGCAGCCAGAAAGCTGATCAACACTCTGAAGCTTTCTTT
size: few; V: TRBV7-9; J: TRBJ2-1; D: TRBD1; CDR3: CASSLRGWGTYNEQFF; DNA: TGTGCCAGCAGCCTCAGGGGGTGGGGGACATACAATGAGCAGTTCTTC
size: many; V: TRBV7-2; J: TRBJ2-3; D: NA; CDR3: CASSSHGGDSTQYF; DNA: TGTGCCAGCAGCTCCCACGGCGGGGACTCTACGCAGTATTTT
size: NA; V: TRBV3-1; J: TRBJ2-1; D: TRBD2; CDR3: CASSQDWDSSGGYNEQFF; DNA: TGTGCCAGCAGCCAAGATTGGGACTCTAGCGGGGGGTACAATGAGCAGTTCTTC
size: NA; V: TRBV20-1; J: TRBJ1-2; D: TRBD1; CDR3: CSAWEDRELHYGYTF; DNA: TGCAGTGCTTGGGAGGACAGGGAGCTTCACTATGGCTACACCTTC
size: few; V: TRBV6-2/TRBV6-3; J: TRBJ2-7; D: NA; CDR3: CATPNCTTYEQYF; DNA: TGTGCCACCCCCAACTGCACGACCTACGAGCAGTACTTC
size: NA; V: TRBV9; J: TRBJ2-5; D: NA; CDR3: CASSGLGLSETQYF; DNA: TGTGCTAGCTCGGGACTGGGGTTGTCGGAGACCCAGTACTTC
size: NA; V: TRBV20-1; J: TRBJ2-1; D: NA; CDR3: CSARDGSRLGGDEQFF; DNA: TGCAGTGCTAGAGATGGTTCTAGACTAGGCGGGGATGAGCAGTTCTTC
size: NA; V: TRBV12-3/TRBV12-4; J: TRBJ2-7; D: NA; CDR3: CASSSTLAEEYF; DNA: TGTGCCAGCAGTTCCACCTTGGCCGAGGAGTACTTC
size: many; V: TRBV7-6; J: TRBJ2-1; D: NA; CDR3: CASSAVGAGYNEQFF; DNA: TGTGCCAGTAGCGCAGTTGGGGCGGGCTACAATGAGCAGTTCTTC
size: NA; V: TRBV4-2; J: TRBJ2-3; D: NA; CDR3: CASSQDEGRDTQYF; DNA: TGTGCCAGCAGCCAAGATGAGGGACGAGATACGCAGTATTTT
size: NA; V: TRBV6-6; J: TRBJ2-7; D: NA; CDR3: CASSRTAGRSEQYF; DNA: TGTGCCAGCAGCCGGACAGCGGGTAGGAGCGAGCAGTACTTC
size: many; V: TRBV5-1; J: TRBJ1-5; D: TRBD1; CDR3: CASSLFPSGPGGLQPQHF; DNA: TGCGCCAGCAGCTTGTTTCCCTCCGGCCCAGGGGGTCTACAGCCCCAGCATTTT
size: NA; V: TRBV2; J: TRBJ1-6; D: NA; CDR3: CASFRGTNNSPLHF; DNA: TGTGCCAGCTTCCGGGGGACAAATAATTCACCCCTCCACTTT
size: NA; V: TRBV2; J: TRBJ2-7; D: NA; CDR3: CASNSRGVEQYF; DNA: TGTGCCAGCAACTCCCGAGGGGTTGAGCAGTACTTC
size: NA; V: TRBV5-1; J: TRBJ2-1; D: TRBD2; CDR3: CASSKRGENEQFF; DNA: TGCGCCAGCAGCAAGCGGGGGGAAAATGAGCAGTTCTTC
size: NA; V: TRBV5-1; J: TRBJ1-1; D: NA; CDR3: CATGRLMNTEAFF; DNA: TGCGCCACAGGACGGCTCATGAACACTGAAGCTTTCTTT
size: NA; V: TRBV7-9; J: TRBJ1-6; D: NA; CDR3: CASSSGAPLHF; DNA: TGTGCCAGCAGCTCCGGAGCCCCCCTCCACTTT
size: many; V: TRBV12-3/TRBV12-4; J: TRBJ1-1; D: NA; CDR3: CASSSHGGIYTEAFF; DNA: TGTGCCAGCAGTTCCCATGGGGGAATATACACTGAAGCTTTCTTT
size: NA; V: TRBV20-1; J: TRBJ1-5; D: NA; CDR3: CSANPEENQPQHF; DNA: TGCAGTGCCAACCCCGAGGAGAATCAGCCCCAGCATTTT